This T cell receptor (beta chain) comes out of a study of shared clonotypes between healthy human individuals. Whole-study context: Donors, aged 18 to 49, were a couple of women and a few men.

Germline V gene sequence: CDR1 MNHNS, CDR2 SASEGT. There are 13 residues in the CDR3. V lost 8 bases to trimming and J lost 1 base, with 11 bases between them. As processed by the authors: With immunoSEQ giving junction-only sequences and no quality scores, filtering differed. Only in-frame clones appear in the TCRdb table, and some are missing; sequencing was by immunoSEQ multiplex PCR. V and J calls and clone size follow that table, whereas D and trimming were derived from the DNA. The repertoire includes about 340,000 clones, about 73% of them detected once, and roughly a tenth sits in the top ten.

The material sequenced was memory CD4+ T cells sorted from blood. Subset of the sample: CD45RA-negative fraction. The chain combines TRBV6-1 with TRBJ1-2; D uncertain. This TCR derives from a young man in good health. Here the CDR3 DNA reads TGTGCCAGCCAGGAGACCGTTAACTATGGCTACACCTTC. This encodes CASQETVNYGYTF.